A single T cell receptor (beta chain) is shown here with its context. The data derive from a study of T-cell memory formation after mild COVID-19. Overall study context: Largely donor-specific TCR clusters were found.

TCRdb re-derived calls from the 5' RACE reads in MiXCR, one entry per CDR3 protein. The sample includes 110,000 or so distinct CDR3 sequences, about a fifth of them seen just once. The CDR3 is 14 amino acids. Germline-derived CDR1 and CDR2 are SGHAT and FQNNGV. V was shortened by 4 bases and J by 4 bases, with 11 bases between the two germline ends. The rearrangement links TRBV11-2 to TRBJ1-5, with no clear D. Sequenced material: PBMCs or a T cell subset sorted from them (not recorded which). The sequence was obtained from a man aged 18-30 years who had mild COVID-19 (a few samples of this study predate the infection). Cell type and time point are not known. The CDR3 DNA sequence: TGTGCCAGCAGCTCGGCAGGCCATAATCAGCCCCAGCATTTT. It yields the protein CASSSAGHNQPQHF.